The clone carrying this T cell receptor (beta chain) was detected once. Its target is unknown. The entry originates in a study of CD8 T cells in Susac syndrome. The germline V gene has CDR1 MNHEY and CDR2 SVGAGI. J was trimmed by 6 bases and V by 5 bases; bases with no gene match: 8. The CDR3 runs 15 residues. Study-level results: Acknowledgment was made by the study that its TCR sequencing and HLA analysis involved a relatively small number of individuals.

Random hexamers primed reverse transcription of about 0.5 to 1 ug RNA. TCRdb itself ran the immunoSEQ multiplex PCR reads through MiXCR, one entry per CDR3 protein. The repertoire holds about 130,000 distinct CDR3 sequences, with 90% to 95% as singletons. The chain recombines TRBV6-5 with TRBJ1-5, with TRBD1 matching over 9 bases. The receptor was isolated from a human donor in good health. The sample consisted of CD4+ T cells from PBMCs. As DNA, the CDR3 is TGTGCCAGCAGTACACACAGGGGGCAGGGTCAGCCCCAGCATTTT. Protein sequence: CASSTHRGQGQPQHF.